Listed here are 14 T cell receptor beta chains from one sample, sequenced in a study of T cell repertoires in cytomegalovirus infection. TCRdb independently ran MiXCR on the reads; one entry per CDR3 protein. The repertoire consists of some 220,000 distinct CDR3 sequences, with approximately 6.7% occurring once and the leading ten covering around 6%. Sample: PBMCs. These receptors were collected from a human donor in good health (CMV status not recorded). Some clones in this sample may be carry-over from other donors' samples.

This clonotype occurred many times. The chain uses TRBV7-2 and TRBJ1-3; no reliable D call. Between the trimmed V and J ends, which lost 2 bases and 4 bases, there was a span of 12 bases. Germline CDR1 SGHTA, CDR2 FQGNSA. This CDR3 region has 15 residues. The CDR3 DNA sequence: TGTGCCAGCAGCTTAATCCGGGGTCCCGGAAACACCATATATTTT. This translates into CASSLIRGPGNTIYF.

This clonotype came up many times. This rearrangement joins TRBV2 to TRBJ2-7; the D gene could be TRBD1 or TRBD2 (6 bases each). The CDR3 contains 15 residues. Germline loops: CDR1 SNHLY, CDR2 FYNNEI. V was shortened by 0 bases and J by 4 bases, with 13 bases between the two germline ends. DNA for the CDR3: TGTGCCAGCAGTGAAGCCGGGGGCCCTAATTACGAGCAGTACTTC. It translates to CASSEAGGPNYEQYF. Based on the CDR3 plus reference TRBV2 and TRBJ2-7, the full variable domain is EPEVTQTPSHQVTQMGQEVILRCVPISNHLYFYWYRQILGQKVEFLVSFYNNEISEKSEIFDDQFSVERPDGSNFTLKIRSTKLEDSAMYFCASSEAGGPNYEQYFGPGTRLTVT.

This chain links TRBV14 with TRBJ2-7; D may be TRBD2 (5 bases). The CDR3 spans 20 residues. Germline values: CDR1 SGHDN, CDR2 FVKESK. V was clipped by 2 bases and J by 5 bases, with 31 bases between them. In nucleotides, the CDR3 is TGTGCCAGCAGCCAAATTCCCTTCGCGTCGGCTAGTGAGGGAACGGACGAGCAGTACTTC. This encodes CASSQIPFASASEGTDEQYF.

This clonotype has a count of ten or more. The chain carries TRBV7-2 and TRBJ1-5; TRBD1 aligns across 9 bases. In germline, CDR1 is SGHTA, CDR2 FQGNSA. CDR3 size: 15 residues. The V gene end was trimmed by 3 bases and the J gene end by 6 bases; junction bases not matched to a gene: 6. This CDR3 is CASSFQDRGLQPQHF. CDR3 coding DNA: TGTGCCAGCAGCTTTCAGGACAGGGGACTTCAGCCCCAGCATTTT.

This clonotype was observed at least ten times. The chain recombines TRBV7-9 with TRBJ1-2; 7 nucleotides agree with TRBD1. CDR3 length: 16 amino acids. The trim removed 4 bases at V and 5 bases at J, leaving 13 bases unmatched. In germline, CDR1 is SEHNR, CDR2 FQNEAQ (reference sequence). The CDR3 coding sequence is TGTGCCAGCAGCTCCCCCGTCGCAGGGGGTGGATATGGCTACACCTTC. The encoded protein is CASSSPVAGGGYGYTF.

The gene calls are TRBV4-3 and TRBJ1-2; perhaps TRBD1 as D (5 bases). Trimming took off 3 bases at V and 11 bases at J, with 16 bases between the two ends. CDR1 is LGHNA and CDR2 is YSLEER in the germline V gene. CDR3 size: 13 residues. For the CDR3, the DNA is TGCGCCAGCAGCCAGGACTCCCGGCGGGGGTACACCTTC. Protein: CASSQDSRRGYTF.

This clonotype was seen only a few times. The chain carries TRBV20-1 and TRBJ2-1, with D perhaps TRBD1 (5 bases). Trimming cost V 5 bases and J 0 bases, with 11 bases left between them. Germline values: CDR1 DFQATT, CDR2 SNEGSKA (reference sequence). This CDR3 has 14 amino acids. CDR3: CSAGVGASYNEQFF. CDR3 sequence (DNA): TGCAGTGCTGGGGTAGGGGCCTCCTACAATGAGCAGTTCTTC.

This clonotype came up many times. The chain joins TRBV2 to TRBJ2-7; possibly TRBD1 for D (5 bases). The V gene lost 6 bases and the J gene lost 12 bases, with 15 bases spanning the gap. The CDR3 loop spans 11 amino acids. From germline, CDR1 is SNHLY and CDR2 FYNNEI. As DNA, the CDR3 is TGTGCCAGCAGACGAAAGGACAAGGGGTACTTC. Protein sequence: CASRRKDKGYF.

This clonotype occurred many times. The chain couples TRBV28 to TRBJ2-7, with 9 positions matching TRBD1. V gave up 5 bases and J gave up 2 bases; unmatched junction bases: 4. Germline values: CDR1 MDHEN, CDR2 SYDVKM. This CDR3 has 14 amino acids. DNA for the CDR3: TGTGCCAGCAGTATACGACAGGGGGCCTACGAGCAGTACTTC. Its protein is CASSIRQGAYEQYF.

There are many counts of this clonotype. The chain carries TRBV28 and TRBJ1-5; D is undetermined. Germline CDR1 reads MDHEN; CDR2 reads SYDVKM. Trimming took off 6 bases at V and 7 bases at J, with 16 bases between the two ends. CDR3 length equals 14 residues. The DNA of the CDR3 is TGTGCCAGCAGCTTGGATGGTTTGGGACAGCCCCAGCATTTT. Residues: CASSLDGLGQPQHF. The whole variable domain, filled in from reference TRBV28 and TRBJ1-5, reads DVKVTQSSRYLVKRTGEKVFLECVQDMDHENMFWYRQDPGLGLRLIYFSYDVKMKEKGDIPEGYSVSREKKERFSLILESASTNQTSMYLCASSLDGLGQPQHFGDGTRLSIL.

This clonotype was recorded at least ten times. This chain joins TRBV11-3 and TRBJ1-1; D is unclear. CDR1 is SGHNT, CDR2 YENEEA, per germline. Deletions cut 1 base from V and 3 bases from J, with 9 bases between. CDR3 length: 14 amino acids. The CDR3 DNA reads TGTGCCAGCAGCTTAGGGGCTTGGGACACTGAAGCTTTCTTT. Its translation: CASSLGAWDTEAFF.

The rearrangement joins TRBV20-1 to TRBJ2-5, with D possibly being TRBD2 (5 bases). The germline CDR1 and CDR2 sequences are DFQATT and SNEGSKA (reference sequence). V lost 0 bases and J 6 bases, leaving 14 bases between the germline ends. The CDR3 runs to 14 residues. DNA of the CDR3: TGCAGTGCTAGAGATCGCGTGGAGCGGCAGACCCAGTACTTC. Protein sequence: CSARDRVERQTQYF.

This clonotype was counted many times. V and J are TRBV29-1 and TRBJ2-7; the D gene is possibly TRBD1 (5 bases). Germline values: CDR1 SQVTM, CDR2 ANQGSEA. The CDR3 totals 12 residues. The germline V and J ends were trimmed by 5 bases and 3 bases, with 11 bases remaining between them. CDR3 bases: TGCAGCGTTCTCTCAGGGAACTACGAGCAGTACTTC. It translates to CSVLSGNYEQYF.

This clonotype occurred many times. This chain joins TRBV12-3 or TRBV12-4 and TRBJ2-2; D gene uncertain. This CDR3 is 14 amino acids long. The germline V and J ends were trimmed by 1 base and 4 bases, with 7 bases remaining between them. Written as DNA, the CDR3 is TGTGCCAGCAGTTTAGACAGTCTCACCGGGGAGCTGTTTTTT. Its translation is CASSLDSLTGELFF.